A single sample gave rise to the 24 T cell receptor beta chains below, sequenced in a study of CD8+ T cells in alopecia areata. The treatment: oral pan-JAK inhibitor, 5-10 mg twice daily. As the sequencing template, cDNA was produced by extracting RNA and reverse transcribing it. TCRdb's copy holds only in-frame clones and misses some; the assay was immunoSEQ multiplex PCR. The sample holds over 150,000 clones; approximately 53% are singletons and the top ten take 10% to 11%. The sequences come from CD8+ T cells sorted from blood, collected at week 24, from a patient treated with tofacitinib. The source of these receptors is a human donor with alopecia areata.

The V gene is TRBV7-2, the J gene TRBJ2-5, with D uncertain. CDR3 length equals 11 residues. Germline lookup yields CDR1 SGHTA and CDR2 FQGNSA. Trimming pared 4 bases from V and 3 bases from J, leaving 3 bases between. CDR3 sequence (DNA): TGTGCCAGCAGCTACGAAGAGACCCAGTACTTC. Translating gives CASSYEETQYF.

The chain recombines TRBV6-5 with TRBJ1-5; weak D call: TRBD1 (6 bases). CDR1 and CDR2 (germline): MNHEY, SVGAGI. The ends were cut back, 5 bases at V and 11 bases at J, with 10 bases in the middle. This CDR3 has 11 amino acids. CDR3 sequence (DNA): TGTGCCAGCAGTCATCAGGGGTCCCAGCATTTT. Translated, it gives CASSHQGSQHF.

This clone has a handful of counts. The chain uses TRBV30 and TRBJ2-7, with D maybe TRBD1 (6 bases). Germline V gene lookup returns CDR1 GTSNPN and CDR2 SVGIG (reference sequence). The CDR3 sequence is 13 residues long. V was trimmed by 3 bases and J by 5 bases, leaving 14 bases between them. Here the CDR3 reads CAWSRDTGNEQYF. DNA for the CDR3: TGTGCCTGGAGCCGAGACACAGGGAACGAGCAGTACTTC.

The sample holds a few counts of this clone. The V and J genes are TRBV12-5 and TRBJ1-1; D unclear. The CDR3 spans 15 residues. The V gene's germline CDR1 is LGHNT and CDR2 FRNRAP. Trimming cost V 5 bases and J 1 base, with 14 bases left between them. CDR3 bases: TGTGCTAGTGGTCTTCACCTCGGAGGGAACACTGAAGCTTTCTTT. Translation gives CASGLHLGGNTEAFF.

V usage is TRBV2 and J usage is TRBJ1-1; D is uncertain. This CDR3 has 13 residues. CDR1 and CDR2 (germline): SNHLY, FYNNEI. Trimming shortened V by 8 bases and J by 1 base, and 11 bases separated the two germline ends. This chain's CDR3 is CASAPDGNTEAFF. CDR3 bases: TGTGCCAGCGCTCCCGACGGGAACACTGAAGCTTTCTTT.

This clone was observed a handful of times. J is TRBJ2-6 and V is TRBV7-2; D is unclear. The germline V gene encodes CDR1 SGHTA and CDR2 FQGNSA. The ends were cut back, 2 bases at V and 3 bases at J, with 8 bases in the middle. CDR3 size: 15 residues. The CDR3 reads CASSLYWVGANVLTF. The CDR3 bases are TGTGCCAGCAGCTTATACTGGGTTGGGGCCAACGTCCTGACTTTC. The full variable domain, rest sourced from reference TRBV7-2 and TRBJ2-6, is GAGVSQSPSNKVTEKGKDVELRCDPISGHTALYWYRQSLGQGLEFLIYFQGNSAPDKSGLPSDRFSAERTGGSVSTLTIQRTQQEDSAVYLCASSLYWVGANVLTFGAGSRLTVL.

This sequence joins TRBV27 and TRBJ2-3, with D unclear. V lost 2 bases to trimming and J lost 4 bases, with 16 bases between them. Looked up from germline, CDR1 is MNHEY and CDR2 is SMNVEV (reference sequence). The CDR3 has 16 amino acids. In DNA, the CDR3 is TGTGCCAGCAGTTTAAGGGTCTGGAGCACAGCAGATACGCAGTATTTT. This gives the protein CASSLRVWSTADTQYF.

The chain is built from TRBV4-3 and TRBJ1-1; unclear D gene. The CDR3 length is 14 residues. Germline lookup yields CDR1 LGHNA and CDR2 YSLEER. The V end lost 1 base, the J end lost 0 bases, and 6 bases lay between the germline ends. CDR3 nucleotides: TGCGCCAGCAGCCAAGCCACGGTGAACACTGAAGCTTTCTTT. It translates to CASSQATVNTEAFF.

The table lists this clone with a few counts. The genes are TRBV29-1 and TRBJ1-5, with no clear D. CDR3 length: 14 residues. V was clipped by 5 bases and J by 1 base, with 12 bases between them. Per the germline V gene, CDR1 is SQVTM and CDR2 is ANQGSEA. The CDR3, as DNA: TGCAGCGTTTTCACCGGGGAAAGCAATCAGCCCCAGCATTTT. It encodes CSVFTGESNQPQHF.

The genes are TRBV2 and TRBJ1-6; TRBD1 agrees at 8 bases. The germline V gene has CDR1 SNHLY and CDR2 FYNNEI. The CDR3 is made up of 13 amino acids. V shed 7 bases and J 7 bases; nucleotides not matched to a gene: 3. The CDR3 DNA reads as TGTGCCAGCATCTGGACAGGGAATTCACCCCTCCACTTT. It is translated as CASIWTGNSPLHF.

The rearrangement uses TRBV14 and TRBJ2-2; D uncertain. Trimming removed 4 bases from V and 2 bases from J, with 5 bases in between. There are 13 residues in the CDR3. Germline V gene data show CDR1 as SGHDN and CDR2 as FVKESK. Written as DNA, the CDR3 is TGTGCCAGCAGCCCCTCAAACACCGGGGAGCTGTTTTTT. This translates into CASSPSNTGELFF.

This clone appeared a few times. The chain links TRBV30 to TRBJ2-7; the match to TRBD1 covers 7 bases. Germline V gives CDR1 GTSNPN, CDR2 SVGIG (reference sequence). The junction had 6 bases not matched to a gene; V was cut back by 3 bases and J by 7 bases. CDR3 length: 12 residues. CDR3 protein: CAWRTGRMEQYF. The DNA for the CDR3 is TGTGCCTGGAGGACAGGGCGAATGGAGCAGTACTTC.

The V gene is TRBV6-6, the J gene TRBJ1-4; 9 nucleotides align to TRBD1. The CDR3 extends over 14 amino acids. Germline CDR1 MNHNY, CDR2 SVGAGI (reference sequence). The ends lost 6 bases at V and 6 bases at J; junction bases unmatched: 5. The CDR3 protein is CASSSDRGDEKLFF. Written as DNA, the CDR3 is TGTGCCAGCAGCTCTGACAGGGGGGATGAAAAACTGTTTTTT.

CDR3 nucleotides: TGTGCCAGCAGCTACCCCACCGATCAGTGGAACACTGAAGCTTTCTTT. Amino acids: CASSYPTDQWNTEAFF. The chain recombines TRBV11-2 with TRBJ1-1, with unresolved D. The CDR3 is 16 residues long. Trimming took 4 bases from V and 1 from J, leaving 16 bases between them. Germline V gene sequence: CDR1 SGHAT, CDR2 FQNNGV.

This clone has only a few counts. This chain connects TRBV13 to TRBJ2-1, with D perhaps TRBD1 or TRBD2 (5 bases each). V lost 6 bases to trimming and J lost 1 base, with 10 bases between them. This CDR3 has 14 amino acids. CDR1 PRHDT and CDR2 FYEKMQ come from the germline V gene (reference sequence). CDR3 protein: CASSLWGSYNEQFF. As DNA, the CDR3 is TGTGCCAGCAGTCTATGGGGGTCCTACAATGAGCAGTTCTTC.

The chain employs TRBV29-1 and TRBJ2-3, with 10 nucleotides matching TRBD2. CDR3 length: 16 residues. Germline assignment: CDR1 SQVTM and CDR2 ANQGSEA. After removal of 1 base from V and 2 bases from J, the junction contained 6 bases not matched to a gene. CDR3 bases: TGCAGCGTTGAAGTCCTAGCGGGGGCGATCACAGATACGCAGTATTTT. Protein product: CSVEVLAGAITDTQYF.

V and J are TRBV5-1 and TRBJ2-3; TRBD2 agrees at 8 bases. This CDR3 is 14 amino acids long. From germline, CDR1 is SGHRS and CDR2 YFSETQ. V shed 5 bases, J shed 6 bases, and the junction held 8 bases outside the gene matches. CDR3 in amino acids: CASSASGGGDTQYF. CDR3 in DNA: TGCGCCAGCAGTGCCAGCGGGGGTGGCGATACGCAGTATTTT.

This chain's CDR3 is CSVHESQGGYTF. In DNA, the CDR3 is TGCAGCGTCCACGAATCGCAGGGCGGCTACACCTTC. This rearrangement joins TRBV29-1 to TRBJ1-2, with D perhaps TRBD1 (5 bases). Germline loops: CDR1 SQVTM, CDR2 ANQGSEA. Trimming took off 6 bases at V and 8 bases at J, with 16 bases between the two ends. The CDR3 totals 12 residues.

This sequence joins TRBV7-8 and TRBJ2-3; D not resolved. This CDR3 region has 15 residues. Germline CDR1 and CDR2: SGHVS and FQNEAQ. The V end lost 5 bases, the J end lost 2 bases, and 14 bases lay between the germline ends. The CDR3 spells CASSRLQIATDTQYF. As DNA, the CDR3 is TGTGCCAGCAGCCGACTCCAAATCGCCACAGATACGCAGTATTTT. The full variable domain, in which reference TRBV7-8 and TRBJ2-3 provide the parts outside the CDR3, is GAGVSQSPRYKVAKRGQDVALRCDPISGHVSLFWYQQALGQGPEFLTYFQNEAQLDKSGLPSDRFFAERPEGSVSTLKIQRTQQEDSAVYLCASSRLQIATDTQYFGPGTRLTVL.

The rearrangement uses TRBV13 and TRBJ2-3, with D maybe TRBD1 (5 bases). From germline, CDR1 is PRHDT and CDR2 FYEKMQ (reference sequence). V lost 5 bases, J lost 1 base, and 13 bases lay in between. The CDR3 length is 15 residues. CDR3 residues: CASSPSGLGTDTQYF. The DNA of the CDR3 is TGTGCCAGCAGCCCCTCAGGGTTAGGCACAGATACGCAGTATTTT.

The genes are TRBV15 and TRBJ2-1, with D tentatively TRBD2 (5 bases). The CDR3 extends over 16 amino acids. The germline gives CDR1 LNHNV, CDR2 YYDKDF (reference sequence). Between the trimmed V and J ends, which lost 0 bases and 7 bases, there was a span of 16 bases. The CDR3 is CATSRDIGDRWNEQFF. CDR3 DNA sequence: TGTGCCACCAGCAGAGATATCGGGGATCGGTGGAATGAGCAGTTCTTC.

With regard to this clone: Other DNA sequences in the sample encode the same CDR3. The genes are TRBV13 and TRBJ2-1; D gene ambiguous. Germline-derived CDR1 and CDR2 are PRHDT and FYEKMQ (reference sequence). There are 13 residues in the CDR3. Trimming cost V 0 bases and J 7 bases, with 7 bases left between them. CDR3 sequence: CASSLGSGNEQFF. CDR3 nucleotides: TGTGCCAGCAGCTTAGGCTCTGGAAATGAGCAGTTCTTC.

The gene calls are TRBV5-1 and TRBJ1-4, with D perhaps TRBD1 (5 bases). Germline V gives CDR1 SGHRS, CDR2 YFSETQ. The CDR3 contains 11 residues. Trimming removed 5 bases from V and 14 bases from J, with 13 bases in between. The CDR3 here is CASSQNGDLFF. CDR3 sequence (DNA): TGCGCCAGCAGTCAAAACGGGGACCTGTTTTTT.

The J gene is TRBJ1-5, the V gene TRBV2; no clear D. The CDR3 is made up of 13 amino acids. The V end lost 4 bases, the J end lost 4 bases, and 8 bases lay between the germline ends. Germline CDR1 is SNHLY and CDR2 is FYNNEI. DNA for the CDR3: TGTGCCAGCAGTGGGGCATATAATCAGCCCCAGCATTTT. It is translated as CASSGAYNQPQHF. The variable domain in full, completed from reference TRBV2 and TRBJ1-5, reads EPEVTQTPSHQVTQMGQEVILRCVPISNHLYFYWYRQILGQKVEFLVSFYNNEISEKSEIFDDQFSVERPDGSNFTLKIRSTKLEDSAMYFCASSGAYNQPQHFGDGTRLSIL.